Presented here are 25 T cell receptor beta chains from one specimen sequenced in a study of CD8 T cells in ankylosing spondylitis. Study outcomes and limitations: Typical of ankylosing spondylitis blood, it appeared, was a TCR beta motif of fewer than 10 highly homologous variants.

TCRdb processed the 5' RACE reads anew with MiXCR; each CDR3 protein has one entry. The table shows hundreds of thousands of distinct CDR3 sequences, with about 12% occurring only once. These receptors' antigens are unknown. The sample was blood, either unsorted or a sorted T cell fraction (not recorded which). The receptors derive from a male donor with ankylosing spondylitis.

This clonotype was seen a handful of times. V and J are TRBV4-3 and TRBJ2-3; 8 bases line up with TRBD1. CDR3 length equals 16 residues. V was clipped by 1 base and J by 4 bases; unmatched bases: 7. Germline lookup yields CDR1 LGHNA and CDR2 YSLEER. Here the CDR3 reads CASSQGGTGVADTQYF. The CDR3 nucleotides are TGCGCCAGCAGCCAAGGGGGGACAGGAGTCGCAGATACGCAGTATTTT.

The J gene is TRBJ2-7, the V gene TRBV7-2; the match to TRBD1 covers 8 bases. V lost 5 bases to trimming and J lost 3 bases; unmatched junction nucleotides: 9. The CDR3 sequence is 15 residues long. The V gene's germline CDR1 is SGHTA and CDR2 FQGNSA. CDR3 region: CASSPQTGEFYEQYF. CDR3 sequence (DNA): TGTGCCAGCAGCCCCCAGACAGGGGAGTTCTACGAGCAGTACTTC.

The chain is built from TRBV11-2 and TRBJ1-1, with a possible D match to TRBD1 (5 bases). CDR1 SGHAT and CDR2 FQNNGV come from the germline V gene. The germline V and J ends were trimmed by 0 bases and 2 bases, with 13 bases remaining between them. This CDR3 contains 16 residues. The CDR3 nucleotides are TGTGCCAGCAGCTTAGACCTGGGACTGACAAACACTGAAGCTTTCTTT. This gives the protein CASSLDLGLTNTEAFF.

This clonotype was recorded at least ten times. In nucleotides, the CDR3 is TGTGCCAGCAGCCCTAGGGGGGGCGAGGAGACCCAGTACTTC. Its translation: CASSPRGGEETQYF. The chain has TRBV7-9 and TRBJ2-5; maybe TRBD2 (7 bases). CDR3 length: 14 residues. Trimming pared 5 bases from V and 5 bases from J, leaving 15 bases between. Germline lookup yields CDR1 SEHNR and CDR2 FQNEAQ (reference sequence).

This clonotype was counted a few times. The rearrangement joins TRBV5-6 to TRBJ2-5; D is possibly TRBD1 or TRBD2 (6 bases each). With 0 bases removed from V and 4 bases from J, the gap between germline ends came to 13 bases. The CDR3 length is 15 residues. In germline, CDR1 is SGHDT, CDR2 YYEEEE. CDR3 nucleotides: TGTGCCAGCAGCTTGGGACTAGAGGGGGGAGAGACCCAGTACTTC. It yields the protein CASSLGLEGGETQYF.

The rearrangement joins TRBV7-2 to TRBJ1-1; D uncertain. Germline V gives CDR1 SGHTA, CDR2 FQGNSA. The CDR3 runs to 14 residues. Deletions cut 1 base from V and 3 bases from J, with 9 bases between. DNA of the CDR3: TGTGCCAGCAGCTTAGGGGGTACTCACACTGAAGCTTTCTTT. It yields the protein CASSLGGTHTEAFF. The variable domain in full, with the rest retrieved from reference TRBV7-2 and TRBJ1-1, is GAGVSQSPSNKVTEKGKDVELRCDPISGHTALYWYRQSLGQGLEFLIYFQGNSAPDKSGLPSDRFSAERTGGSVSTLTIQRTQQEDSAVYLCASSLGGTHTEAFFGQGTRLTVV.

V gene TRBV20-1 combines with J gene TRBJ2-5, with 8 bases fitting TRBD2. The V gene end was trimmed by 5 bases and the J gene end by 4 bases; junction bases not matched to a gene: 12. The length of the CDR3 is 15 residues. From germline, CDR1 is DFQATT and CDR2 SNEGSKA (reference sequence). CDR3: CSAHPGGVSGETQYF. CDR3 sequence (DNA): TGCAGTGCTCATCCGGGGGGGGTAAGCGGAGAGACCCAGTACTTC.

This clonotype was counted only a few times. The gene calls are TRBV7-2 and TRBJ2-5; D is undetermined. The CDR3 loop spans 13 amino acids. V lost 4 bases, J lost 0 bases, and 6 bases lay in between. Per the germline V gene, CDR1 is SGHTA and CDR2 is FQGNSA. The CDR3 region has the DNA TGTGCCAGCAGCTCCAACTACCAAGAGACCCAGTACTTC. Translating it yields CASSSNYQETQYF. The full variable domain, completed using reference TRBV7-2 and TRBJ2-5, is GAGVSQSPSNKVTEKGKDVELRCDPISGHTALYWYRQSLGQGLEFLIYFQGNSAPDKSGLPSDRFSAERTGGSVSTLTIQRTQQEDSAVYLCASSSNYQETQYFGPGTRLLVL.

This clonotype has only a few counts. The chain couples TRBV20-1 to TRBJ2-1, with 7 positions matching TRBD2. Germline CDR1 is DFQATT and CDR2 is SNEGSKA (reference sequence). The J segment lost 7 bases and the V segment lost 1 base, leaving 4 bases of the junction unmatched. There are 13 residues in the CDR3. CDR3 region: CSARAPGGNEQFF. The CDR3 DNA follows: TGCAGTGCTAGAGCCCCCGGGGGGAATGAGCAGTTCTTC.

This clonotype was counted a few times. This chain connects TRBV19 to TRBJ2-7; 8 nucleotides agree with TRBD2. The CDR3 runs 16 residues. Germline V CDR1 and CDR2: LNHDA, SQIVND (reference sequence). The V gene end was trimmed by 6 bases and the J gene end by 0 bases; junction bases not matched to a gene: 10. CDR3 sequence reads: CASRRGSGASSYEQYF. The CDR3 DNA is TGTGCCAGTAGGCGGGGTAGCGGGGCCTCCTCCTACGAGCAGTACTTC.

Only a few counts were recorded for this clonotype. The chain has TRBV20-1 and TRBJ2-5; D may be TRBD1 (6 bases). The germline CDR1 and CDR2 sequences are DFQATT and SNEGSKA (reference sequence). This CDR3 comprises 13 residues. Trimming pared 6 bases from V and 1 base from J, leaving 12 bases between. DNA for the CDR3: TGCAGTGCAGAATTAGGGGGCCAAGAGACCCAGTACTTC. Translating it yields CSAELGGQETQYF.

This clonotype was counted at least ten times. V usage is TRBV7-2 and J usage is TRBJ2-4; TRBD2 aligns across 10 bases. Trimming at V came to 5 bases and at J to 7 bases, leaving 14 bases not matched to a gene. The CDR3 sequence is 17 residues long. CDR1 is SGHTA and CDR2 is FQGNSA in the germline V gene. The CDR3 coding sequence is TGTGCCAGCAGCACCCCTAGCGGGAGACGTAATTTGAACATTCAGTACTTC. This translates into CASSTPSGRRNLNIQYF.

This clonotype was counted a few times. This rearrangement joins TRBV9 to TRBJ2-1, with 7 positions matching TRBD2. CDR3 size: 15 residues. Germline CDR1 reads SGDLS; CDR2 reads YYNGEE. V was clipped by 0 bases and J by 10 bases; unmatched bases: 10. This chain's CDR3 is CASSVGGSGFREQFF. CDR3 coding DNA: TGTGCCAGCAGCGTAGGCGGGAGTGGATTCAGAGAGCAGTTCTTC.

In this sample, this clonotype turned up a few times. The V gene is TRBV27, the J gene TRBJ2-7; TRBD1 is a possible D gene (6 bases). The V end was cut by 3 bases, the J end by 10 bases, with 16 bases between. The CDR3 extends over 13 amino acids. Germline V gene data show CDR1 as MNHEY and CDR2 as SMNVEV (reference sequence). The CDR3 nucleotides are TGTGCCAGCAGTTTGGGGATTCAGGGGTTCCAGTACTTC. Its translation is CASSLGIQGFQYF.

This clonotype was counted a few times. The CDR3 here is CASRKEGPTEAFF. CDR3 coding DNA: TGTGCCAGCAGGAAGGAGGGTCCCACTGAAGCTTTCTTT. The genes are TRBV2 and TRBJ1-1, with D unclear. Trimming took 6 bases from V and 4 from J, leaving 12 bases between them. The germline gives CDR1 SNHLY, CDR2 FYNNEI. CDR3 length: 13 residues.

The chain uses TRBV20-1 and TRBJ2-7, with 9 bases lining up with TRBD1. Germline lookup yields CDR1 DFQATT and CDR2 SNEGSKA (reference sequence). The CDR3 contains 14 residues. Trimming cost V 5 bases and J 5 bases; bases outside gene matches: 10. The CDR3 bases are TGCAGTGCTCACGGGGACAGGGTGAAGAACGAGCAGTACTTC. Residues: CSAHGDRVKNEQYF.

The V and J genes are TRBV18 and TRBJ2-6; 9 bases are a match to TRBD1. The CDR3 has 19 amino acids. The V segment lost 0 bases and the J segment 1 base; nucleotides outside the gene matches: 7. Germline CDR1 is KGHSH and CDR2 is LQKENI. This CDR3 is CASSPPRTGVPSGANVLTF. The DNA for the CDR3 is TGTGCCAGCTCACCACCAAGGACAGGGGTCCCATCTGGGGCCAACGTCCTGACTTTC.

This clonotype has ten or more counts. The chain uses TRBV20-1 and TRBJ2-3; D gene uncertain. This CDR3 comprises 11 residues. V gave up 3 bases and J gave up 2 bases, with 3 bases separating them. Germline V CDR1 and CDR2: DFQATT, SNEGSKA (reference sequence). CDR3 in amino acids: CSARFTDTQYF. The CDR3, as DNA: TGCAGTGCTAGGTTCACAGATACGCAGTATTTT.

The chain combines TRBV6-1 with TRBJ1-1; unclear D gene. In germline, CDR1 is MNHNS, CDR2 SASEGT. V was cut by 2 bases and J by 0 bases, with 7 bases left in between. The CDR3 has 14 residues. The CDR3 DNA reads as TGTGCCAGCAGTGAATTACCATTGAACACTGAAGCTTTCTTT. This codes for CASSELPLNTEAFF.

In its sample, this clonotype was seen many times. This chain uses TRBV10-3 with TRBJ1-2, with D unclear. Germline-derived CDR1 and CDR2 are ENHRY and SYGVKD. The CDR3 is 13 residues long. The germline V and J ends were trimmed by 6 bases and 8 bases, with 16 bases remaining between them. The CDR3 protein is CAIRRTAAGGYTF. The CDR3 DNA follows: TGTGCCATCAGAAGGACTGCGGCGGGAGGCTACACCTTC.

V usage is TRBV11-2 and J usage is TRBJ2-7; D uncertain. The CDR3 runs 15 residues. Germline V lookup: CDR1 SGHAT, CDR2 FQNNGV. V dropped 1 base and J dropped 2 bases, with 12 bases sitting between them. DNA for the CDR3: TGTGCCAGCAGCTTAGGGACGTCGGTGGCCTACGAGCAGTACTTC. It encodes CASSLGTSVAYEQYF.

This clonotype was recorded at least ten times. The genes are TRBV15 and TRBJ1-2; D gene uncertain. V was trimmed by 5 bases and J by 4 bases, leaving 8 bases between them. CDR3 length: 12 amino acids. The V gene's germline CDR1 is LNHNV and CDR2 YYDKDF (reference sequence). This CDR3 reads CATSYSSYGYTF. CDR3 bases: TGTGCCACCAGCTACAGTTCCTATGGCTACACCTTC.

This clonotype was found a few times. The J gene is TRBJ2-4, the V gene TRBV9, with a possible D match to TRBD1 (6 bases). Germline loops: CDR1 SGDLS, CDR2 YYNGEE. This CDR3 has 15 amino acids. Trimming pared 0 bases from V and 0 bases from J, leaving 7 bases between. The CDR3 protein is CASSVAGAAKNIQYF. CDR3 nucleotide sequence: TGTGCCAGCAGCGTAGCAGGGGCAGCCAAAAACATTCAGTACTTC.

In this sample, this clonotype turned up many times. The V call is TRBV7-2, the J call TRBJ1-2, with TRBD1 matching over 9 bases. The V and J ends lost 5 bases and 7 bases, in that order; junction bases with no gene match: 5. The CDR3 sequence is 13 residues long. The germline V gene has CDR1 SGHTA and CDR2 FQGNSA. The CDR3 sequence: CASSLDRGSGYTF. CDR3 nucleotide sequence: TGTGCCAGCAGCCTAGACAGGGGGAGTGGCTACACCTTC.

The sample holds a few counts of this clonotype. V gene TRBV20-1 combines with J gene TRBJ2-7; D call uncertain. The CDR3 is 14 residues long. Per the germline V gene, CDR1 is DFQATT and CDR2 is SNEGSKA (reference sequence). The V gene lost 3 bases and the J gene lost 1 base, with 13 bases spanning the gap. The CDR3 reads CSASNRKFSYEQYF. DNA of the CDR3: TGCAGTGCTAGCAACAGAAAGTTTTCCTACGAGCAGTACTTC.